The 15 T cell receptor beta chains below come from one sample, sequenced in a study of CD8+CD57+ T cells in acquired aplastic anemia. According to the study, genomic DNA was the template for TCR beta VDJ and CDR3 profiling. One entry per CDR3 protein results from TCRdb running MiXCR on the reads. Altogether roughly 180,000 distinct CDR3 sequences are present, around 45% being singletons, with the ten largest covering around 2.7%. The sample comprised sorted CD4+, CD8+, or CD8+CD57+ T cells (not recorded which) from PBMCs. Every receptor here comes from a human donor in good health.

In this sample, this clonotype turned up once. This chain uses TRBV7-2 with TRBJ2-7; 8 positions agree with TRBD2. The CDR3 loop spans 15 amino acids. Germline loops: CDR1 SGHTA, CDR2 FQGNSA. The V gene end was trimmed by 2 bases and the J gene end by 2 bases; junction bases not matched to a gene: 5. The CDR3 loop reads CASSLKAGEAYEQYF. DNA for the CDR3: TGTGCCAGCAGCTTAAAAGCGGGGGAGGCCTACGAGCAGTACTTC.

The gene calls are TRBV24-1 and TRBJ2-7; D is unresolved. Germline V gives CDR1 KGHDR, CDR2 SFDVKD. The length of the CDR3 is 9 residues. The ends were cut back, 12 bases at V and 0 bases at J, with 2 bases in the middle. CDR3 sequence: CAPSYEQYF. The CDR3 DNA follows: TGTGCCCCCTCCTACGAGCAGTACTTC.

Only a few counts were recorded for this clonotype. This chain uses TRBV10-2 with TRBJ1-1; D call uncertain. Looked up from germline, CDR1 is WSHSY and CDR2 is SAAADI. This CDR3 comprises 13 residues. V was clipped by 5 bases and J by 1 base, with 8 bases between them. The CDR3 DNA reads as TGCGCCAGCAGTCAGGTTCCGAACACTGAAGCTTTCTTT. This translates into CASSQVPNTEAFF.

This rearrangement joins TRBV20-1 to TRBJ2-7; possibly TRBD2 for D (5 bases). From germline, CDR1 is DFQATT and CDR2 SNEGSKA (reference sequence). Trimming stripped 1 base from V and 3 bases from J, with 10 bases between. This CDR3 spans 13 amino acids. CDR3 amino acids: CSARGLGSYEQYF. The CDR3 nucleotides read TGCAGTGCTAGAGGGCTGGGGAGCTACGAGCAGTACTTC.

The rearrangement uses TRBV15 and TRBJ1-4; D gene ambiguous. V shed 6 bases and J shed 15 bases, with 17 bases lying between them. CDR1 is LNHNV, CDR2 YYDKDF, per germline (reference sequence). There are 12 residues in the CDR3. CDR3 bases: TGTGCCACCAGAGGTGGAGAGGGTTCGGTGTTTTTT. Translation gives CATRGGEGSVFF.

The V call is TRBV18, the J call TRBJ2-1; 14 bases are shared with TRBD2. J lost 8 bases, V lost 3 bases, and 6 bases had no gene match. The germline gives CDR1 KGHSH, CDR2 LQKENI. The CDR3 covers 16 residues. The CDR3 reads CASSPSTSGRAHEQFF. The CDR3 bases are TGTGCCAGCTCACCCTCGACTAGCGGGAGGGCCCATGAGCAGTTCTTC.

This clonotype was seen ten or more times. This chain uses TRBV4-1 with TRBJ2-7; D is perhaps TRBD1 or TRBD2 (5 bases each). Germline V gives CDR1 MGHRA, CDR2 YSYEKL. Trimming removed 1 base at V and 9 bases at J, with 16 bases between. There are 14 residues in the CDR3. The CDR3 here is CASSQVGRTLGQYF. CDR3 in DNA: TGCGCCAGCAGCCAAGTGGGACGGACTTTGGGGCAGTACTTC.

This clonotype was picked up many times. The chain links TRBV25-1 to TRBJ1-1; TRBD1 matches at 9 bases. CDR3 length: 18 residues. Germline loops: CDR1 MGHDK, CDR2 SYGVNS. J gave up 3 bases and V 6 bases, and 17 bases lay outside the gene matches. This CDR3 reads CASRTDRGKGTSYTEAFF. Written as DNA, the CDR3 is TGTGCCAGCAGAACGGACAGGGGAAAAGGGACCTCGTACACTGAAGCTTTCTTT. The full variable domain, in which reference TRBV25-1 and TRBJ1-1 provide the parts outside the CDR3, is EADIYQTPRYLVIGTGKKITLECSQTMGHDKMYWYQQDPGMELHLIHYSYGVNSTEKGDLSSESTVSRIRTEHFPLTLESARPSHTSQYLCASRTDRGKGTSYTEAFFGQGTRLTVV.

This clonotype was detected ten times or more. The V and J genes are TRBV11-3 and TRBJ2-5; a weak D match, TRBD1 (6 bases). Germline V gene sequence: CDR1 SGHNT, CDR2 YENEEA. This CDR3 comprises 16 residues. The ends were cut back, 1 base at V and 0 bases at J, with 12 bases in the middle. The CDR3 is CASSLGRQVYQETQYF. The DNA of the CDR3 is TGTGCCAGCAGCTTAGGGCGACAGGTGTACCAAGAGACCCAGTACTTC.

The chain uses TRBV7-9 and TRBJ2-3, with D possibly matching TRBD1 (5 bases). The CDR3 extends over 12 amino acids. V was cut by 1 base and J by 8 bases, with 7 bases left in between. Germline-derived CDR1 and CDR2 are SEHNR and FQNEAQ (reference sequence). The CDR3 reads CASSLDQGTQYF. The CDR3 bases are TGTGCCAGCAGCTTAGACCAGGGTACGCAGTATTTT.

The chain links TRBV11-2 to TRBJ2-3, with D uncertain. Germline V lookup: CDR1 SGHAT, CDR2 FQNNGV. The ends were cut back, 0 bases at V and 0 bases at J, with 13 bases in the middle. The CDR3 has 17 amino acids. The CDR3 DNA sequence: TGTGCCAGCAGCTTAGATCCCCTAAACCCTAGCACAGATACGCAGTATTTT. Translated, it gives CASSLDPLNPSTDTQYF.

The table lists this clonotype with a few counts. The chain employs TRBV25-1 and TRBJ2-5, with D possibly being TRBD1 (6 bases). The CDR3 consists of 15 residues. V lost 1 base and J 5 bases, leaving 14 bases between the germline ends. Germline CDR1 is MGHDK and CDR2 is SYGVNS. The CDR3, as DNA: TGTGCCAGCAGTGAATTTGGGCCAGGGGTTGAGACCCAGTACTTC. Residues: CASSEFGPGVETQYF.

The CDR3 sequence: CASSTGGVEAFF. CDR3 DNA sequence: TGTGCCAGCAGCACAGGGGGCGTTGAAGCTTTCTTT. The chain combines TRBV7-8 with TRBJ1-1; TRBD1 agrees at 9 bases. This CDR3 region has 12 residues. V lost 5 bases to trimming and J lost 7 bases; unmatched junction nucleotides: 2. Per the germline V gene, CDR1 is SGHVS and CDR2 is FQNEAQ. Together with reference TRBV7-8 and TRBJ1-1, the CDR3 gives the full variable domain: GAGVSQSPRYKVAKRGQDVALRCDPISGHVSLFWYQQALGQGPEFLTYFQNEAQLDKSGLPSDRFFAERPEGSVSTLKIQRTQQEDSAVYLCASSTGGVEAFFGQGTRLTVV.

The chain is built from TRBV7-3 and TRBJ1-6, with D uncertain. Germline V gene lookup returns CDR1 SGHTA and CDR2 FQGTGA. The ends were cut back, 2 bases at V and 6 bases at J, with 5 bases in the middle. The CDR3 covers 13 residues. The CDR3 spells CASSLQTNSPLHF. DNA for the CDR3: TGTGCCAGCAGCTTACAGACTAATTCACCCCTCCACTTT.

A remark on this clonotype: A read error may account for a junction end that differs from germline. The J gene is TRBJ1-1, the V gene TRBV6-5; the D gene is possibly TRBD1 (5 bases). Germline V gene data show CDR1 as MNHEY and CDR2 as SVGAGI. The length of the CDR3 is 15 residues. The CDR3 DNA reads TGTGCCACCAGTTGGGGCGGGGGGTTTGGCACTGAAGCTTTCTTT. Translation gives CATSWGGGFGTEAFF.